A single sample gave rise to the 21 T cell receptor beta chains below, sequenced in a study of CD8+ T cells in alopecia areata. As to treatment: oral pan-JAK inhibitor, 5-10 mg twice daily. RNA, once extracted, was reverse transcribed into cDNA for use as the sequencing template. Assay used: immunoSEQ multiplex PCR; TCRdb lists only in-frame clones, some missing. The repertoire holds approximately 150,000 clones, with around 87% as singletons. Sequencing used CD8+ T cells sorted from blood, obtained at week 4, from a patient treated with tofacitinib. The receptors shown here come from a human donor with alopecia areata.

J is TRBJ1-5 and V is TRBV19; TRBD1 matches 8 bases. The length of the CDR3 is 18 residues. Germline V gene data show CDR1 as LNHDA and CDR2 as SQIVND (reference sequence). The V segment lost 4 bases and the J segment 0 bases; nucleotides outside the gene matches: 11. CDR3 sequence reads: CASSTEGQESNSNQPQHF. CDR3 bases: TGTGCCAGTAGTACCGAGGGACAGGAGTCAAATAGCAATCAGCCCCAGCATTTT. Full variable domain (missing parts from reference TRBV19 and TRBJ1-5): DGGITQSPKYLFRKEGQNVTLSCEQNLNHDAMYWYRQDPGQGLRLIYYSQIVNDFQKGDIAEGYSVSREKKESFPLTVTSAQKNPTAFYLCASSTEGQESNSNQPQHFGDGTRLSIL.

Details on this clone: A read error may produce the germline difference seen at one junction end. Here the CDR3 reads CASSLLPTSQDLIF. For the CDR3, the DNA is TGTGCCAGTAGTCTACTCCCGACTAGCCAAGATCTAATTTTC. The rearrangement links TRBV19 to TRBJ2-7; 7 nucleotides align to TRBD2. The CDR3 covers 14 residues. The germline V gene encodes CDR1 LNHDA and CDR2 SQIVND (reference sequence).

The chain employs TRBV30 and TRBJ2-7; no clear D gene. Trimming stripped 2 bases from V and 4 bases from J, with 6 bases between. The germline CDR1 and CDR2 sequences are GTSNPN and SVGIG (reference sequence). This CDR3 has 11 residues. The CDR3 loop reads CAWSRGYEQYF. The CDR3 bases are TGTGCCTGGAGTCGTGGGTACGAGCAGTACTTC.

This chain uses TRBV25-1 with TRBJ2-3; D is unclear. The CDR3 contains 14 residues. V lost 1 base, J lost 1 base, and 6 bases lay in between. The germline V gene has CDR1 MGHDK and CDR2 SYGVNS. The CDR3 DNA sequence: TGTGCCAGCAGTGAATTTACCGGCACAGATACGCAGTATTTT. Residues: CASSEFTGTDTQYF.

V is TRBV4-1 and J is TRBJ1-1; no firm D call. V gave up 3 bases and J gave up 0 bases, with 5 bases separating them. The CDR3 has 13 amino acids. Germline V gene sequence: CDR1 MGHRA, CDR2 YSYEKL. The CDR3 loop reads CASSHGLNTEAFF. The CDR3 nucleotides are TGCGCCAGCAGCCACGGGTTGAACACTGAAGCTTTCTTT.

The V gene is TRBV2, the J gene TRBJ2-5; weak D call: TRBD2 (5 bases). From germline, CDR1 is SNHLY and CDR2 FYNNEI. The CDR3 runs 20 residues. The ends were cut back, 6 bases at V and 0 bases at J, with 29 bases in the middle. CDR3 residues: CASSVSADATYGEYQETQYF. In DNA form, the CDR3 reads TGTGCCAGCAGCGTAAGTGCCGACGCTACATATGGGGAGTACCAAGAGACCCAGTACTTC.

This clone occurred once. The chain recombines TRBV30 with TRBJ2-7; 7 nucleotides agree with TRBD1. The CDR3 runs to 11 residues. V lost 3 bases to trimming and J lost 5 bases; unmatched junction nucleotides: 1. Germline values: CDR1 GTSNPN, CDR2 SVGIG (reference sequence). CDR3 DNA: TGTGCCTGGAGCCAGGGGGACGAGCAGTACTTC. As protein: CAWSQGDEQYF.

CDR3 in amino acids: CASSLDVGGSSYEQYF. As DNA, the CDR3 is TGTGCCAGCAGCTTGGATGTGGGAGGTAGTTCCTACGAGCAGTACTTC. The rearrangement uses TRBV5-4 and TRBJ2-7; a weak D match, TRBD2 (6 bases). Between the trimmed V and J ends, which lost 0 bases and 1 base, there was a span of 14 bases. Germline lookup yields CDR1 SGHNT and CDR2 YYREEE (reference sequence). The CDR3 has 16 amino acids.

The chain has TRBV29-1 and TRBJ2-1; 15 nucleotides match TRBD2. CDR3 length: 15 amino acids. Germline loops: CDR1 SQVTM, CDR2 ANQGSEA. V gave up 3 bases and J gave up 10 bases; unmatched junction bases: 7. The CDR3 nucleotides read TGCAGCGTTGACGGACTAGCGGGAGGGCCAGAAGAGCAGTTCTTC. Its translation: CSVDGLAGGPEEQFF.

The chain uses TRBV27 and TRBJ2-7; TRBD1 or TRBD2 may be the D gene (5 bases each). V was cut by 8 bases and J by 3 bases, with 20 bases left in between. This CDR3 contains 15 residues. Germline CDR1 MNHEY, CDR2 SMNVEV (reference sequence). This CDR3 reads CASGIPWDRDYEQYF. CDR3 DNA: TGTGCCAGCGGCATACCGTGGGACCGAGACTACGAGCAGTACTTC.

J is TRBJ2-1 and V is TRBV4-1; D might be TRBD1 or TRBD2, each matching 5 bases. This CDR3 has 14 amino acids. From germline, CDR1 is MGHRA and CDR2 YSYEKL. V was trimmed by 1 base and J by 8 bases, leaving 12 bases between them. CDR3 protein: CASSQAGTDDEQFF. The CDR3 nucleotides are TGCGCCAGCAGCCAAGCCGGGACGGATGATGAGCAGTTCTTC.

This chain joins TRBV29-1 and TRBJ2-7; a possible D gene is TRBD1 (6 bases). Germline assignment: CDR1 SQVTM and CDR2 ANQGSEA. The V gene lost 1 base and the J gene lost 4 bases, with 11 bases spanning the gap. This CDR3 spans 13 amino acids. The CDR3 reads CSVEAAGAYEQYF. The CDR3 DNA sequence: TGCAGCGTTGAAGCTGCAGGGGCATACGAGCAGTACTTC.

This chain connects TRBV27 to TRBJ1-5; D gene uncertain. Germline CDR1 reads MNHEY; CDR2 reads SMNVEV (reference sequence). CDR3 length equals 14 residues. V was pared by 3 bases and J by 7 bases, with 13 bases between. The CDR3 loop is CASSFIGENQPQHF. The CDR3 DNA sequence: TGTGCCAGCAGTTTCATTGGGGAAAACCAGCCCCAGCATTTT.

Only a few counts were recorded for this clone. J is TRBJ1-2 and V is TRBV29-1; no clear D. This CDR3 has 12 residues. The ends were cut back, 1 base at V and 5 bases at J, with 8 bases in the middle. From germline, CDR1 is SQVTM and CDR2 ANQGSEA. CDR3 residues: CSVEAASYGYTF. CDR3 sequence (DNA): TGCAGCGTTGAAGCGGCAAGTTATGGCTACACCTTC. Supplemented by reference TRBV29-1 and TRBJ1-2, the full variable domain reads SAVISQKPSRDICQRGTSLTIQCQVDSQVTMMFWYRQQPGQSLTLIATANQGSEATYESGFVIDKFPISRPNLTFSTLTVSNMSPEDSSIYLCSVEAASYGYTFGSGTRLTVV.

The chain has TRBV5-1 and TRBJ2-7; no definite D call. The CDR3 length is 14 residues. Germline CDR1 is SGHRS and CDR2 is YFSETQ. V was pared by 0 bases and J by 3 bases, with 10 bases between. The CDR3 is CASSLEQPDYEQYF. CDR3 nucleotides: TGCGCCAGCAGCTTGGAACAGCCAGACTACGAGCAGTACTTC.

The rearrangement joins TRBV4-2 to TRBJ2-2, with D possibly being TRBD1 (7 bases). Per germline, CDR1 LGHNA and CDR2 YNFKEQ. This CDR3 comprises 17 residues. Trimming took 4 bases from V and 5 from J, leaving 20 bases between them. The CDR3: CASSRRGQGEGTGELFF. CDR3 coding DNA: TGTGCCAGCAGCCGACGGGGGCAGGGGGAAGGAACCGGGGAGCTGTTTTTT.

This chain connects TRBV7-9 to TRBJ2-1; 9 nucleotides agree with TRBD1. This CDR3 is 17 amino acids long. V lost 0 bases and J lost 5; bases outside the gene matches: 8. The germline gives CDR1 SEHNR, CDR2 FQNEAQ (reference sequence). This chain's CDR3 is CASSLAEGTGPNNEQFF. The CDR3 DNA reads as TGTGCCAGCAGCTTAGCCGAGGGGACAGGGCCCAACAATGAGCAGTTCTTC.

The chain links TRBV30 to TRBJ2-6, with D perhaps TRBD1 or TRBD2 (5 bases each). Trimming took off 4 bases at V and 0 bases at J, with 7 bases between the two ends. The CDR3 covers 14 residues. CDR1 is GTSNPN, CDR2 SVGIG, per germline (reference sequence). CDR3 in DNA: TGTGCCTGGATGGGGGACTCTGGGGCCAACGTCCTGACTTTC. Protein sequence: CAWMGDSGANVLTF.

The chain couples TRBV5-1 to TRBJ2-3; a weak D match, TRBD1 (5 bases). The CDR3 length is 14 residues. The germline CDR1 and CDR2 sequences are SGHRS and YFSETQ. Trimming stripped 1 base from V and 4 bases from J, with 10 bases between. CDR3 nucleotide sequence: TGCGCCAGCAGCTTGCGACAGTCCGCAGATACGCAGTATTTT. Encoded protein: CASSLRQSADTQYF.

This chain uses TRBV4-1 with TRBJ1-2; D ambiguous. V was trimmed by 2 bases and J by 2 bases, leaving 12 bases between them. The CDR3 is made up of 15 amino acids. CDR1 and CDR2 from the germline V gene are MGHRA and YSYEKL. CDR3 nucleotides: TGCGCCAGCAGCCAAAAGGGATTAGGGAACTATGGCTACACCTTC. Translation: CASSQKGLGNYGYTF.

This clone showed up just a few times. CDR3 amino acids: CSVEGGRGQYF. The CDR3 DNA follows: TGCAGCGTTGAGGGTGGACGGGGGCAGTACTTC. V usage is TRBV29-1 and J usage is TRBJ2-7; TRBD2 is a possible D gene (5 bases). The CDR3 loop spans 11 amino acids. In germline, CDR1 is SQVTM, CDR2 ANQGSEA. V was trimmed by 3 bases and J by 9 bases, leaving 12 bases between them.